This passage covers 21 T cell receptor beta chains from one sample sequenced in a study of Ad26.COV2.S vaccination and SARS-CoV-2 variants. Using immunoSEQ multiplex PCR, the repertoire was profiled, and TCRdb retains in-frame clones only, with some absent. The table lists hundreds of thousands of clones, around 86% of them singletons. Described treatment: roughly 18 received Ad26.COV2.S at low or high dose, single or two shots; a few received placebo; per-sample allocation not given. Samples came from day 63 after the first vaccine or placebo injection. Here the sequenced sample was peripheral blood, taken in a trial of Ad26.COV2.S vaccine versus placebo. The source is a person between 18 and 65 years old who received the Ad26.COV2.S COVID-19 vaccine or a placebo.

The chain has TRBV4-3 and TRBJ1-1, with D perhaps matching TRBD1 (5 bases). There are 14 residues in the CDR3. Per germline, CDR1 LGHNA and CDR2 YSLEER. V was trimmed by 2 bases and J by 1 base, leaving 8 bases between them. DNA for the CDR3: TGCGCCAGCAGCCAATACAGGACGAACACTGAAGCTTTCTTT. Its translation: CASSQYRTNTEAFF.

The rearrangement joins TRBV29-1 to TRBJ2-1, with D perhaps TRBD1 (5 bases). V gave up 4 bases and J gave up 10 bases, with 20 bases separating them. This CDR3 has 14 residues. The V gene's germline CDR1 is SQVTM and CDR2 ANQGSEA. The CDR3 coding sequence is TGCAGCGTTGGCCGGGCCAATAGGGGCCTCGAGCAGTTCTTC. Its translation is CSVGRANRGLEQFF.

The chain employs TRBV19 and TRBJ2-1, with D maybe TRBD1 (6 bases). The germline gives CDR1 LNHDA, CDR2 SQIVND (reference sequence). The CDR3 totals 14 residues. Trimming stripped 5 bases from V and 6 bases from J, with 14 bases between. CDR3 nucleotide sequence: TGTGCCAGTAGTCCACAGGGTAGGGGCAATGAGCAGTTCTTC. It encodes CASSPQGRGNEQFF.

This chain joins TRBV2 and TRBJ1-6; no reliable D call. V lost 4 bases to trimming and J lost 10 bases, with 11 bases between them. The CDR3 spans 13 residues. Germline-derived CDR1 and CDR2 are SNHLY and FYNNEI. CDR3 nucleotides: TGTGCCAGCAGTGGGATGGAAAGGTCACCCCTCCACTTT. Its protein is CASSGMERSPLHF.

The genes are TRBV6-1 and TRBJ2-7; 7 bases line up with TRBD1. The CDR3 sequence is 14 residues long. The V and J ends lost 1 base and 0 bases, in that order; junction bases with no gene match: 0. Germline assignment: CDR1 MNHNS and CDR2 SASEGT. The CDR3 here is CASSEGDSSYEQYF. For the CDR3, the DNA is TGTGCCAGCAGTGAAGGGGACAGCTCCTACGAGCAGTACTTC.

The CDR3 DNA is TGCGCCAGCAGCTTAGACGGCAATAATAAGAACACTGAAGCTTTCTTT. Its protein product is CASSLDGNNKNTEAFF. The rearrangement joins TRBV5-1 to TRBJ1-1; no firm D call. V lost 2 bases, J lost 1 base, and 15 bases lay in between. The germline CDR1 and CDR2 sequences are SGHRS and YFSETQ. The CDR3 length is 16 residues.

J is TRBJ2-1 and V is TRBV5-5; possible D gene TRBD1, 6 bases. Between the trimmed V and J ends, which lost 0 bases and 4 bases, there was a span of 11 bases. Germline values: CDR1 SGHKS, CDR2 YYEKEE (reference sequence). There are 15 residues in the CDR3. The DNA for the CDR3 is TGTGCCAGCAGCTTGGGGCAGGGGAGTTACAATGAGCAGTTCTTC. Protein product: CASSLGQGSYNEQFF.

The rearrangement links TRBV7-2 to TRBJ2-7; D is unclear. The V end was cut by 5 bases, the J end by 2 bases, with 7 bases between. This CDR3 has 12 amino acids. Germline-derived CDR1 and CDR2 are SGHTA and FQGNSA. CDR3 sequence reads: CASSHAAYEQYF. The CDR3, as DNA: TGTGCCAGCAGCCACGCCGCCTACGAGCAGTACTTC.

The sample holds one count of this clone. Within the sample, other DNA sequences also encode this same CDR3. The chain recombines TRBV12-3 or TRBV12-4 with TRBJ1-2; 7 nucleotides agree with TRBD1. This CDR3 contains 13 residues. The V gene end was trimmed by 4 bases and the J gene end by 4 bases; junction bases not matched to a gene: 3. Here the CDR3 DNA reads TGTGCCAGCAGTTCCGGGACAGCCTATGGCTACACCTTC. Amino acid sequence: CASSSGTAYGYTF.

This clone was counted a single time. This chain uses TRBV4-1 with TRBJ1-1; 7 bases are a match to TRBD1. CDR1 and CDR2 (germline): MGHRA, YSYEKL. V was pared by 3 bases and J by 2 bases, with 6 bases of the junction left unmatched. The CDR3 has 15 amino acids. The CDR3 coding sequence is TGCGCCAGCAGCCACACTGGGACAGCTAACACTGAAGCTTTCTTT. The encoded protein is CASSHTGTANTEAFF.

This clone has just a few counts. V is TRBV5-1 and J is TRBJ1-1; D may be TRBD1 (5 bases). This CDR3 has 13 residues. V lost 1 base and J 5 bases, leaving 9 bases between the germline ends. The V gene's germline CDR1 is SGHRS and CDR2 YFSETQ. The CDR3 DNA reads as TGCGCCAGCAGCTTGAAGGGGTTAACTGAAGCTTTCTTT. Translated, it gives CASSLKGLTEAFF.

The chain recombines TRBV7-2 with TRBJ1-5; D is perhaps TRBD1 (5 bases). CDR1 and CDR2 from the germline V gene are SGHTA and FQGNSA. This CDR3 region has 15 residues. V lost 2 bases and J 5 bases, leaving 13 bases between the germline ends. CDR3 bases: TGTGCCAGCAGCTTAAGGTCAGGGTACGATCAGCCCCAGCATTTT. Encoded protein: CASSLRSGYDQPQHF.

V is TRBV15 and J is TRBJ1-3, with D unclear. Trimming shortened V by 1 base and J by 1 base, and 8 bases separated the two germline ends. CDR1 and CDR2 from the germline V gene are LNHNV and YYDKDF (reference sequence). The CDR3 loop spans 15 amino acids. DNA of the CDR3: TGTGCCACCAGCAGAGTGGTACCTTCTGGAAACACCATATATTTT. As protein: CATSRVVPSGNTIYF.

The CDR3 DNA is TGTGCCAGCAGCTTGGCGAGGGTAGGGGCGGCAGATACGCAGTATTTT. It translates to CASSLARVGAADTQYF. This chain connects TRBV5-6 to TRBJ2-3; D assignment may be TRBD1 or TRBD2 (5 bases each). The CDR3 spans 16 residues. V lost 0 bases and J 4 bases, leaving 15 bases between the germline ends. The germline V gene has CDR1 SGHDT and CDR2 YYEEEE. Supplemented by reference TRBV5-6 and TRBJ2-3, the full variable domain reads DAGVTQSPTHLIKTRGQQVTLRCSPKSGHDTVSWYQQALGQGPQFIFQYYEEEERQRGNFPDRFSGHQFPNYSSELNVNALLLGDSALYLCASSLARVGAADTQYFGPGTRLTVL.

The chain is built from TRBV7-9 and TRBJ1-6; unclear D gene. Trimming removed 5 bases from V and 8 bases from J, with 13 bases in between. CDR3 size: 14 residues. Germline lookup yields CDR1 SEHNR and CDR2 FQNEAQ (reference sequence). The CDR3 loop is CASSTEGTHSPLHF. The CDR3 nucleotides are TGTGCCAGCAGCACCGAGGGTACACATTCACCCCTCCACTTT.

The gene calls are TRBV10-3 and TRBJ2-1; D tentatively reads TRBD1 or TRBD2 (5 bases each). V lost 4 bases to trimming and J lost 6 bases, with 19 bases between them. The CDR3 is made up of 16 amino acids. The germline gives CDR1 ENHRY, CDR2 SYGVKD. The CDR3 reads CAISGVGQGVVNEQFF. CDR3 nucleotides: TGTGCCATCAGTGGGGTAGGGCAGGGAGTCGTCAATGAGCAGTTCTTC.

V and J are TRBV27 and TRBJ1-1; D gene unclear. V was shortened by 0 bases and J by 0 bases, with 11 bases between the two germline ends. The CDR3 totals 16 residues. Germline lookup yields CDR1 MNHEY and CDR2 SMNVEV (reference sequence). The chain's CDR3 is CASSLSPGRVNTEAFF. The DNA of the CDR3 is TGTGCCAGCAGTTTATCACCGGGGAGGGTGAACACTGAAGCTTTCTTT.

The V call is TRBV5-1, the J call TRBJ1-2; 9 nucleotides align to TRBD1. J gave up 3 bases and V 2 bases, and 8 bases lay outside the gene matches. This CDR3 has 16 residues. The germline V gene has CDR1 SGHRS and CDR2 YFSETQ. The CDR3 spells CASSFGQGIGDYGYTF. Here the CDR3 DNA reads TGCGCCAGCAGCTTCGGACAGGGGATTGGGGACTATGGCTACACCTTC.

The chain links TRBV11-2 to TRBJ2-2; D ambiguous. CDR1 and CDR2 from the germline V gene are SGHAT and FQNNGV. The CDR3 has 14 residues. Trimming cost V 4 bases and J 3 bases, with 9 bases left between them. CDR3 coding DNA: TGTGCCAGCAGCTCCCAAGGTTACACCGGGGAGCTGTTTTTT. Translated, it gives CASSSQGYTGELFF. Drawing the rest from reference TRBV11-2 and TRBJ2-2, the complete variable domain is EAGVAQSPRYKIIEKRQSVAFWCNPISGHATLYWYQQILGQGPKLLIQFQNNGVVDDSQLPKDRFSAERLKGVDSTLKIQPAKLEDSAVYLCASSSQGYTGELFFGEGSRLTVL.

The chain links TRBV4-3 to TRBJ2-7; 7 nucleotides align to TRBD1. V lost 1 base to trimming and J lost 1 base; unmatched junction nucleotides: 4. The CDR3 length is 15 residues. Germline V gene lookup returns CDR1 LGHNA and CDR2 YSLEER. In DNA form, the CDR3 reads TGCGCCAGCAGCCAAGCCCACAGGGGTTCCTACGAGCAGTACTTC. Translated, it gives CASSQAHRGSYEQYF.

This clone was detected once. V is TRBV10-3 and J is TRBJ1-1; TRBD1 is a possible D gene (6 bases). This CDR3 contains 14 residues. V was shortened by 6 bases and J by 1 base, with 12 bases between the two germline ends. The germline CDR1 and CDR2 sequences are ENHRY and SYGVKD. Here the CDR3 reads CAIRYSGENTEAFF. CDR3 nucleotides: TGTGCCATCAGGTACTCAGGGGAGAACACTGAAGCTTTCTTT.